Listed here are 24 T cell receptor beta chains from one sample, sequenced in a study of technical replicates of blood from a handful of donors. The repertoire was sequenced with immunoSEQ multiplex PCR; TCRdb's copy has only in-frame clones and lacks some. The sample records 75,000 to 95,000 clones, approximately 91% being singletons. The sample comprised T cells isolated from PBMCs. The receptors were gathered from a human donor in good health.

The chain recombines TRBV5-1 with TRBJ2-7, with TRBD1 matching over 9 bases. The V segment lost 4 bases and the J segment 5 bases; nucleotides outside the gene matches: 16. CDR1 and CDR2 from the germline V gene are SGHRS and YFSETQ. The CDR3 has 17 residues. CDR3 coding DNA: TGCGCCAGCAGCCGTCCCGGGACAGGGACAAGCAGCCACGAGCAGTACTTC. It codes for CASSRPGTGTSSHEQYF. The full variable domain, in which reference TRBV5-1 and TRBJ2-7 provide the parts outside the CDR3, is KAGVTQTPRYLIKTRGQQVTLSCSPISGHRSVSWYQQTPGQGLQFLFEYFSETQRNKGNFPGRFSGRQFSNSRSEMNVSTLELGDSALYLCASSRPGTGTSSHEQYFGPGTRLTVT.

The chain uses TRBV5-6 and TRBJ2-3, with 10 positions matching TRBD1. Germline V gives CDR1 SGHDT, CDR2 YYEEEE. The CDR3 spans 17 residues. V trimming: 4 bases; J trimming: 2 bases; junction bases outside the gene matches: 10. This CDR3 is CASSRDRGLQATDTQYF. The CDR3 region has the DNA TGTGCCAGCAGCCGGGACAGGGGACTCCAAGCCACAGATACGCAGTATTTT.

This chain links TRBV4-1 with TRBJ1-2, with a tentative D call TRBD1 (6 bases). The CDR3 has 15 residues. Germline values: CDR1 MGHRA, CDR2 YSYEKL. Trimming removed 0 bases at V and 7 bases at J, with 15 bases between. The CDR3 loop reads CASSQDAQGWSGYTF. Written as DNA, the CDR3 is TGCGCCAGCAGCCAAGATGCTCAGGGGTGGAGTGGCTACACCTTC.

This chain uses TRBV28 with TRBJ2-5, with D possibly TRBD1 on 6 matching bases. Germline-derived CDR1 and CDR2 are MDHEN and SYDVKM. The V gene lost 10 bases and the J gene lost 5 bases, with 17 bases spanning the gap. The length of the CDR3 is 13 residues. CDR3 in amino acids: CAIPQGSRETQYF. In DNA form, the CDR3 reads TGTGCCATACCACAGGGATCTCGGGAGACCCAGTACTTC.

This chain joins TRBV10-3 and TRBJ2-7; 10 nucleotides match TRBD1. The CDR3 is made up of 14 amino acids. Germline V CDR1 and CDR2: ENHRY, SYGVKD. V was clipped by 3 bases and J by 7 bases; unmatched bases: 6. The CDR3 is CAISERQGAGEQYF. For the CDR3, the DNA is TGTGCCATCAGTGAAAGACAGGGGGCGGGAGAGCAGTACTTC.

The chain combines TRBV27 with TRBJ2-3; D is possibly TRBD1 (6 bases). Germline V gives CDR1 MNHEY, CDR2 SMNVEV (reference sequence). The ends were cut back, 6 bases at V and 0 bases at J, with 13 bases in the middle. This CDR3 is 15 amino acids long. DNA of the CDR3: TGTGCCAGCAGAAGCAGGGGCCACAGCACAGATACGCAGTATTTT. Residues: CASRSRGHSTDTQYF.

The chain employs TRBV19 and TRBJ2-1; TRBD2 matches 10 bases. Trimming at V came to 5 bases and at J to 6 bases, leaving 10 bases not matched to a gene. From germline, CDR1 is LNHDA and CDR2 SQIVND (reference sequence). The CDR3 totals 16 residues. CDR3 protein: CASSRPLAGPINEQFF. Here the CDR3 DNA reads TGTGCCAGTAGTCGACCACTAGCGGGGCCTATCAATGAGCAGTTCTTC. The variable domain in full, with the rest retrieved from reference TRBV19 and TRBJ2-1, is DGGITQSPKYLFRKEGQNVTLSCEQNLNHDAMYWYRQDPGQGLRLIYYSQIVNDFQKGDIAEGYSVSREKKESFPLTVTSAQKNPTAFYLCASSRPLAGPINEQFFGPGTRLTVL.

This clone was counted a single time. The chain couples TRBV9 to TRBJ2-1; the match to TRBD2 covers 9 bases. V gave up 1 base and J gave up 5 bases; unmatched junction bases: 7. The germline gives CDR1 SGDLS, CDR2 YYNGEE. This CDR3 spans 16 amino acids. Here the CDR3 reads CASSVIAGAVDNEQFF. The CDR3 nucleotides are TGTGCCAGCAGCGTAATAGCGGGAGCCGTTGACAATGAGCAGTTCTTC.

This chain links TRBV6-5 with TRBJ2-5; 7 nucleotides match TRBD1. Trimming removed 5 bases from V and 5 bases from J; junction bases left unmatched: 11. Germline V gene sequence: CDR1 MNHEY, CDR2 SVGAGI. The CDR3 has 15 residues. As DNA, the CDR3 is TGTGCCAGCAGTCCTACCCTGGACAGGACGGAGACCCAGTACTTC. Amino acid sequence: CASSPTLDRTETQYF.

The chain recombines TRBV7-2 with TRBJ2-3; 11 nucleotides agree with TRBD2. CDR1 is SGHTA and CDR2 is FQGNSA in the germline V gene. This CDR3 has 16 residues. After removal of 5 bases from V and 5 bases from J, the junction contained 9 bases not matched to a gene. Here the CDR3 DNA reads TGTGCCAGCAGCCGCGGATGGCTAGCGGGAGGAGATACGCAGTATTTT. This codes for CASSRGWLAGGDTQYF.

The chain couples TRBV13 to TRBJ2-6, with a possible D match to TRBD1 (5 bases). The V gene's germline CDR1 is PRHDT and CDR2 FYEKMQ (reference sequence). The ends were cut back, 1 base at V and 1 base at J, with 5 bases in the middle. This CDR3 has 15 amino acids. The CDR3 protein is CASSLEGSGANVLTF. CDR3 coding DNA: TGTGCCAGCAGCTTAGAGGGGTCTGGGGCCAACGTCCTGACTTTC.

The chain has TRBV11-2 and TRBJ2-7; a possible D gene is TRBD1 (6 bases). The CDR3 is made up of 13 amino acids. Germline CDR1 SGHAT, CDR2 FQNNGV. The V end was cut by 6 bases, the J end by 2 bases, with 11 bases between. CDR3 sequence (DNA): TGTGCCAGCAGGCAGACAGGACCCTACGAGCAGTACTTC. This gives the protein CASRQTGPYEQYF.

The chain recombines TRBV27 with TRBJ1-2, with TRBD1 matching over 8 bases. V lost 6 bases to trimming and J lost 2 bases; unmatched junction nucleotides: 8. The CDR3 consists of 15 residues. Per germline, CDR1 MNHEY and CDR2 SMNVEV (reference sequence). CDR3 in DNA: TGTGCCAGCAGCCCACGGACAGGGACCAACTATGGCTACACCTTC. Amino acids: CASSPRTGTNYGYTF.

The rearrangement uses TRBV11-3 and TRBJ2-7, with D maybe TRBD1 (6 bases). The CDR3 totals 13 residues. V was cut by 5 bases and J by 5 bases, with 13 bases left in between. Germline values: CDR1 SGHNT, CDR2 YENEEA. The CDR3 loop is CASSPPTGNEQYF. The DNA for the CDR3 is TGTGCCAGCAGCCCACCTACAGGGAACGAGCAGTACTTC.

This sequence joins TRBV7-6 and TRBJ2-1; no reliable D call. This CDR3 is built from 15 residues. V was trimmed by 1 base and J by 0 bases, leaving 7 bases between them. Looked up from germline, CDR1 is SGHVS and CDR2 is FNYEAQ. This CDR3 reads CASSLGPGSYNEQFF. CDR3 nucleotide sequence: TGTGCCAGCAGCTTAGGGCCTGGCTCCTACAATGAGCAGTTCTTC.

The chain couples TRBV6-5 to TRBJ1-1; D might be TRBD1 (6 bases). V lost 6 bases, J lost 3 bases, and 11 bases lay in between. The germline CDR1 and CDR2 sequences are MNHEY and SVGAGI. This CDR3 has 13 residues. The CDR3 region is CASSSGTYTEAFF. The CDR3 nucleotides read TGTGCCAGCAGCTCCGGGACATACACTGAAGCTTTCTTT.

The rearrangement links TRBV5-6 to TRBJ1-4; TRBD1 matches at 7 bases. CDR1 is SGHDT and CDR2 is YYEEEE in the germline V gene. Trimming took 1 base from V and 2 from J; bases not matched to a gene: 5. CDR3 length: 16 amino acids. CDR3 region: CASSLRQGPTNEKLFF. CDR3 nucleotide sequence: TGTGCCAGCAGCTTGAGACAGGGCCCGACTAATGAAAAACTGTTTTTT.

V and J are TRBV9 and TRBJ1-2, with D possibly TRBD1 on 5 matching bases. CDR3 length: 14 residues. V was cut by 0 bases and J by 8 bases, with 14 bases left in between. Germline values: CDR1 SGDLS, CDR2 YYNGEE. Written as DNA, the CDR3 is TGTGCCAGCAGCGTAGAGACGGAGACAGAAGGCTACACCTTC. Translated, it gives CASSVETETEGYTF.

This clone was observed a few times. The chain couples TRBV5-4 to TRBJ1-1; D uncertain. The CDR3 runs 13 residues. Germline values: CDR1 SGHNT, CDR2 YYREEE (reference sequence). Trimming stripped 4 bases from V and 4 bases from J, with 11 bases between. CDR3 protein: CASSVHSGTEAFF. The CDR3 DNA sequence: TGTGCCAGCAGCGTACACAGTGGCACTGAAGCTTTCTTT.

The chain joins TRBV27 to TRBJ1-5; 9 nucleotides agree with TRBD1. Trimming took 8 bases from V and 5 from J; bases not matched to a gene: 4. CDR3 length: 13 amino acids. Per the germline V gene, CDR1 is MNHEY and CDR2 is SMNVEV (reference sequence). CDR3 nucleotides: TGTGCCAGCCGGGACAGGGAGCATCAGCCCCAGCATTTT. This sequence encodes CASRDREHQPQHF.

DNA for the CDR3: TGTGCCAGCAGCCCACTGGGGACAGGGGGCGACGGCTACACCTTC. It translates to CASSPLGTGGDGYTF. V gene TRBV7-8 combines with J gene TRBJ1-2; 12 nucleotides align to TRBD1. V lost 5 bases, J lost 8 bases, and 9 bases stayed unmatched. CDR3 length: 15 amino acids. Germline loops: CDR1 SGHVS, CDR2 FQNEAQ.

The chain has TRBV2 and TRBJ2-7; tentative D call: TRBD1 (6 bases). The length of the CDR3 is 17 residues. CDR1 is SNHLY and CDR2 is FYNNEI in the germline V gene. The germline V and J ends were trimmed by 7 bases and 0 bases, with 22 bases remaining between them. This CDR3 reads CASIILRDQGSSYEQYF. The DNA for the CDR3 is TGTGCCAGCATCATCCTCCGGGACCAGGGGAGCTCCTACGAGCAGTACTTC.

The rearrangement uses TRBV18 and TRBJ1-4, with a weak D call TRBD1 (5 bases). The V end was cut by 3 bases, the J end by 0 bases, with 8 bases between. This CDR3 has 15 amino acids. Germline CDR1 and CDR2: KGHSH and LQKENI. The CDR3 sequence is CASSPTEATNEKLFF. The CDR3 DNA follows: TGTGCCAGCTCACCGACAGAGGCAACTAATGAAAAACTGTTTTTT.

This sequence joins TRBV19 and TRBJ2-5, with D tentatively TRBD1 (5 bases). V gave up 5 bases and J gave up 2 bases, with 9 bases separating them. The CDR3 spans 13 residues. Per germline, CDR1 LNHDA and CDR2 SQIVND (reference sequence). The CDR3 DNA reads TGTGCCAGTAGTGTCCAGGGTCAAGAGACCCAGTACTTC. It is translated as CASSVQGQETQYF.